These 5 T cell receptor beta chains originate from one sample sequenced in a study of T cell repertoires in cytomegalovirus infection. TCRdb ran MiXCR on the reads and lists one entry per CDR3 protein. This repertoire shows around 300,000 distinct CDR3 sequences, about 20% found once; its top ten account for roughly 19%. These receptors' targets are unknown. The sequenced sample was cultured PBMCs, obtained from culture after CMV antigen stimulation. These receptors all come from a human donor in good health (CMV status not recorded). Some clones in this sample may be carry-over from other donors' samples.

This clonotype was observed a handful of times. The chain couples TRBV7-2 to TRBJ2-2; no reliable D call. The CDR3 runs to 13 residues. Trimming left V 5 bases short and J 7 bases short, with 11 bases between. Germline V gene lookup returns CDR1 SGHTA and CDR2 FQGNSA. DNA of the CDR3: TGTGCCAGCAGCCGCAGCTCAGTCGGGGAGCTGTTTTTT. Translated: CASSRSSVGELFF. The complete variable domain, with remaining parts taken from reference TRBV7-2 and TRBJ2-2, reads GAGVSQSPSNKVTEKGKDVELRCDPISGHTALYWYRQSLGQGLEFLIYFQGNSAPDKSGLPSDRFSAERTGGSVSTLTIQRTQQEDSAVYLCASSRSSVGELFFGEGSRLTVL.

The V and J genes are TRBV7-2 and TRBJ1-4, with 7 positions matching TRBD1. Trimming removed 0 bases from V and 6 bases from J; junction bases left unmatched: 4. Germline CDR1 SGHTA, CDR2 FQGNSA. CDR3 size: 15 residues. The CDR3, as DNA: TGTGCCAGCAGCTTAGCGCGAGGGGGCGATGAAAAACTGTTTTTT. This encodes CASSLARGGDEKLFF. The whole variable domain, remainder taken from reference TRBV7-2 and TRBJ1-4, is GAGVSQSPSNKVTEKGKDVELRCDPISGHTALYWYRQSLGQGLEFLIYFQGNSAPDKSGLPSDRFSAERTGGSVSTLTIQRTQQEDSAVYLCASSLARGGDEKLFFGSGTQLSVL.

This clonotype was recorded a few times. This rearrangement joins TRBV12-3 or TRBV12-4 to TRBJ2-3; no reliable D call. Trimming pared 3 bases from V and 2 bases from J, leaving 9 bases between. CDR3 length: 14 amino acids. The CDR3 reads CASSFLRPTDTQYF. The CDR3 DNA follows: TGTGCCAGCAGTTTTTTGCGCCCCACAGATACGCAGTATTTT.

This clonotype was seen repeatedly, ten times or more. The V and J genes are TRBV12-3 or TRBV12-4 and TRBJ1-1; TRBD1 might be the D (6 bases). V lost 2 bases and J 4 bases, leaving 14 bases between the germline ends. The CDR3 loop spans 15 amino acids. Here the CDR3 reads CASSLQGLGLTEAFF. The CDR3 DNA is TGTGCCAGCAGTTTACAGGGGCTTGGCCTCACTGAAGCTTTCTTT.

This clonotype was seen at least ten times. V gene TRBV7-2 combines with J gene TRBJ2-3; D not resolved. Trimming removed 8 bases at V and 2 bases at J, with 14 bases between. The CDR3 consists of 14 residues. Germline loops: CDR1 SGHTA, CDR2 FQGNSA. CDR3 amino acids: CASVRRGSTDTQYF. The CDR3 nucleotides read TGTGCCAGCGTACGCCGCGGATCCACAGATACGCAGTATTTT.